This T cell receptor beta chain is drawn from a study of T cell repertoires in cytomegalovirus infection. As for the study in general: The public TCR beta signatures pointed to both CMV infection and matching HLA type.

The CDR3 is 14 amino acids. V lost 0 bases and J 5 bases, leaving 11 bases between the germline ends. CDR1 is MGHRA and CDR2 is YSYEKL in the germline V gene. Broader study findings: Ex vivo, HLA-C-restricted CMV-specific TCR beta clonotypes prevailed over the rest of the response.

This clonotype was counted a few times. Antigen unknown. TCRdb analysed the reads with MiXCR anew, one entry per CDR3 protein. In the table there are hundreds of thousands of distinct CDR3 sequences, around 35% of which are singletons. Here the sequenced sample was cultured PBMCs, taken from culture after CMV antigen stimulation. The J gene is TRBJ2-7, the V gene TRBV4-1; no reliable D call. The sequence was collected from a human donor in good health (CMV status not recorded). Some clones in this sample may be carry-over from other donors' samples. CDR3 loop: CASSQDPTANEQYF. For the CDR3, the DNA is TGCGCCAGCAGCCAAGATCCCACGGCAAACGAGCAGTACTTC.